Listed here are 17 T cell receptor beta chains from one sample, sequenced in a study of beta chain features in type 1 diabetes. TCRB transcripts that were expressed got sequenced, as all of the isolated RNA had been reverse transcribed. Clones were read by immunoSEQ multiplex PCR, and TCRdb kept only the in-frame ones, dropping some. The sample lists around 400,000 clones; approximately 15% were seen once. The specimen sequenced was naive CD4+ T cells from blood. The source is a woman aged 18-29 years in good health.

This clone has just a few counts. J is TRBJ2-7 and V is TRBV7-2; 7 nucleotides line up with TRBD1. Germline CDR1 is SGHTA and CDR2 is FQGNSA. V shed 4 bases, J shed 6 bases, and the junction held 3 bases outside the gene matches. The CDR3 is 12 residues long. In DNA, the CDR3 is TGTGCCAGCAGCTCCGACAGGGTCGAGCAGTACTTC. Translated: CASSSDRVEQYF. The whole variable domain, filled in from reference TRBV7-2 and TRBJ2-7, reads GAGVSQSPSNKVTEKGKDVELRCDPISGHTALYWYRQSLGQGLEFLIYFQGNSAPDKSGLPSDRFSAERTGGSVSTLTIQRTQQEDSAVYLCASSSDRVEQYFGPGTRLTVT.

This clone was counted a few times. The rearrangement links TRBV7-2 to TRBJ2-5; D perhaps matches TRBD2 (5 bases). Trimming cost V 4 bases and J 5 bases, with 14 bases left between them. The CDR3 length is 14 residues. Per germline, CDR1 SGHTA and CDR2 FQGNSA. The CDR3, as DNA: TGTGCCAGCAGCTCCGGGAACACTCGGGAGACCCAGTACTTC. This codes for CASSSGNTRETQYF.

The chain recombines TRBV4-3 with TRBJ2-1; a weak D match, TRBD1 (5 bases). The germline V and J ends were trimmed by 0 bases and 1 base, with 10 bases remaining between them. This CDR3 is 16 amino acids long. CDR1 is LGHNA and CDR2 is YSLEER in the germline V gene. The CDR3 loop reads CASSQDLRTSYNEQFF. DNA for the CDR3: TGCGCCAGCAGCCAAGATTTACGGACATCCTACAATGAGCAGTTCTTC.

This chain links TRBV27 with TRBJ1-2; 9 bases match TRBD1. The length of the CDR3 is 14 residues. Germline lookup yields CDR1 MNHEY and CDR2 SMNVEV (reference sequence). V lost 2 bases, J lost 4 bases, and 2 bases stayed unmatched. CDR3 nucleotides: TGTGCCAGCAGTTTAAGACAGGGGGGCTATGGCTACACCTTC. Its protein product is CASSLRQGGYGYTF.

This clone has more than one count but fewer than ten. CDR3 bases: TGTGCCAGCTCACCCGACAGAGCGAACACCGGGGAGCTGTTTTTT. Translated, it gives CASSPDRANTGELFF. The chain carries TRBV18 and TRBJ2-2; TRBD1 might be the D (5 bases). CDR3 length: 15 amino acids. Germline V gives CDR1 KGHSH, CDR2 LQKENI. V was pared by 3 bases and J by 0 bases, with 8 bases between. The variable domain in full, with the rest retrieved from reference TRBV18 and TRBJ2-2, is NAGVMQNPRHLVRRRGQEARLRCSPMKGHSHVYWYRQLPEEGLKFMVYLQKENIIDESGMPKERFSAEFPKEGPSILRIQQVVRGDSAAYFCASSPDRANTGELFFGEGSRLTVL.

This clone was observed a few times. The chain uses TRBV30 and TRBJ2-1; D gene unclear. Trimming took 2 bases from V and 6 from J, leaving 8 bases between them. The CDR3 consists of 12 residues. CDR1 is GTSNPN and CDR2 is SVGIG in the germline V gene (reference sequence). The CDR3 is CAWSLTTNEQFF. The DNA of the CDR3 is TGTGCCTGGAGTCTTACAACCAATGAGCAGTTCTTC.

CDR3 residues: CASSLATSGLNTGELFF. CDR3 DNA sequence: TGTGCCAGCAGCTTAGCGACTAGCGGTTTAAACACCGGGGAGCTGTTTTTT. The genes are TRBV11-2 and TRBJ2-2, with TRBD2 matching 9 bases. Germline assignment: CDR1 SGHAT and CDR2 FQNNGV. V was clipped by 1 base and J by 2 bases; unmatched bases: 5. This CDR3 is 17 amino acids long.

The genes are TRBV7-2 and TRBJ2-1; 9 nucleotides agree with TRBD2. V lost 1 base to trimming and J lost 3 bases; unmatched junction nucleotides: 7. This CDR3 has 17 residues. Looked up from germline, CDR1 is SGHTA and CDR2 is FQGNSA. This CDR3 reads CASSLGGGRVLYNEQFF. The CDR3 bases are TGTGCCAGCAGCTTAGGGGGCGGGAGGGTCCTCTACAATGAGCAGTTCTTC.

The CDR3 reads CASSYGQGESNQPQHF. For the CDR3, the DNA is TGTGCCAGCAGCTATGGACAGGGCGAGAGCAATCAGCCCCAGCATTTT. The V and J genes are TRBV7-9 and TRBJ1-5; TRBD1 agrees at 8 bases. CDR3 size: 16 residues. V lost 4 bases, J lost 1 base, and 6 bases stayed unmatched. Germline V lookup: CDR1 SEHNR, CDR2 FQNEAQ (reference sequence).

This chain joins TRBV29-1 and TRBJ1-1; tentatively, D is TRBD1 (5 bases). Trimming stripped 5 bases from V and 3 bases from J, with 16 bases between. Germline-derived CDR1 and CDR2 are SQVTM and ANQGSEA. The CDR3 is made up of 14 amino acids. DNA of the CDR3: TGCAGCGTTTCCGAGGCTCCGGGGGACACTGAAGCTTTCTTT. Translated: CSVSEAPGDTEAFF. Drawing the rest from reference TRBV29-1 and TRBJ1-1, the complete variable domain is SAVISQKPSRDICQRGTSLTIQCQVDSQVTMMFWYRQQPGQSLTLIATANQGSEATYESGFVIDKFPISRPNLTFSTLTVSNMSPEDSSIYLCSVSEAPGDTEAFFGQGTRLTVV.

Only a few counts were recorded for this clone. Other nucleotide sequences from this sample produce the same CDR3. The chain couples TRBV7-9 to TRBJ2-7; D may be TRBD2 (5 bases). Trimming took off 2 bases at V and 4 bases at J, with 6 bases between the two ends. Germline V gives CDR1 SEHNR, CDR2 FQNEAQ (reference sequence). This CDR3 region has 12 residues. CDR3 sequence: CASSLRGYEQYF. Here the CDR3 DNA reads TGTGCCAGCAGCTTAAGAGGGTACGAGCAGTACTTC.

This rearrangement joins TRBV29-1 to TRBJ1-1; possible D gene TRBD1, 5 bases. The length of the CDR3 is 15 residues. The ends were cut back, 6 bases at V and 11 bases at J, with 28 bases in the middle. Germline V gene data show CDR1 as SQVTM and CDR2 as ANQGSEA. CDR3 protein: CSVQRVLDHSKGAFF. CDR3 nucleotides: TGCAGCGTCCAAAGGGTATTGGACCACTCCAAGGGGGCTTTCTTT.

The CDR3 DNA is TGTGCCAGCAGCTTATCCTCAGGAACCTACGAGCAGTACTTC. It is translated as CASSLSSGTYEQYF. The rearrangement joins TRBV11-1 to TRBJ2-7; D uncertain. The CDR3 consists of 14 residues. Looked up from germline, CDR1 is SGHAT and CDR2 is FQDESV (reference sequence). V lost 2 bases and J 2 bases, leaving 10 bases between the germline ends.

This clone came up a few times. The chain employs TRBV2 and TRBJ2-1; a possible D gene is TRBD2 (5 bases). Germline V gene sequence: CDR1 SNHLY, CDR2 FYNNEI. The length of the CDR3 is 14 residues. V dropped 0 bases and J dropped 6 bases, with 9 bases sitting between them. Here the CDR3 reads CASSEALATNEQFF. DNA for the CDR3: TGTGCCAGCAGTGAAGCGCTAGCTACCAATGAGCAGTTCTTC.

The chain links TRBV11-2 to TRBJ2-7; D is unclear. Germline CDR1 is SGHAT and CDR2 is FQNNGV. Trimming took 0 bases from V and 1 from J, leaving 7 bases between them. CDR3 length: 14 residues. The CDR3 sequence is CASSLDLMSYEQYF. The DNA for the CDR3 is TGTGCCAGCAGCTTAGATTTAATGTCCTACGAGCAGTACTTC.

This clone appeared a few times. This chain uses TRBV21-1 with TRBJ2-3; TRBD1, the table's D call, was not compared with the DNA. TRBV21-1 is designated a pseudogene. The CDR3 runs 17 residues. Here the CDR3 DNA reads TGTGCCAGCAGCACACCCGGTGGACAGAGAAGCACAGATACGCAGTATTTT. This sequence encodes CASSTPGGQRSTDTQYF.

This clone has more than one count but fewer than ten. The V gene is TRBV4-2, the J gene TRBJ2-3; D is perhaps TRBD2 (6 bases). The CDR3 runs 15 residues. V was cut by 1 base and J by 5 bases, with 13 bases left in between. Germline V gene sequence: CDR1 LGHNA, CDR2 YNFKEQ. CDR3 sequence reads: CASSQGGPREDTQYF. CDR3 sequence (DNA): TGTGCCAGCAGCCAAGGGGGTCCGCGGGAAGATACGCAGTATTTT.